These 4 T cell receptor beta chains were all obtained from the same sample, sequenced in a study of blood T cell repertoires in COVID-19. Sequencing used immunoSEQ multiplex PCR; TCRdb keeps in-frame clones, though not all of them. The sample consists of 15,000 to 20,000 clones, roughly nine tenths of them appearing once. Input material: peripheral blood. The receptors were sampled from a woman older than 75 with COVID-19, enrolled during active disease.

V usage is TRBV5-5 and J usage is TRBJ1-1; 7 positions agree with TRBD1. There are 13 residues in the CDR3. Germline V lookup: CDR1 SGHKS, CDR2 YYEKEE (reference sequence). The trim removed 4 bases at V and 5 bases at J, leaving 5 bases unmatched. CDR3 amino acids: CASSGLQGTEAFF. The CDR3 DNA follows: TGTGCCAGCAGCGGCCTACAGGGGACTGAAGCTTTCTTT.

The chain links TRBV6-5 to TRBJ2-5, with a tentative D call TRBD2 (6 bases). The germline gives CDR1 MNHEY, CDR2 SVGAGI. The CDR3 spans 12 residues. V was clipped by 6 bases and J by 5 bases, with 10 bases between them. CDR3 protein: CASRGGTETQYF. CDR3 nucleotide sequence: TGTGCCAGCAGAGGCGGGACGGAGACCCAGTACTTC.

V and J are TRBV18 and TRBJ1-2, with 8 bases matching TRBD1. V was clipped by 6 bases and J by 8 bases; unmatched bases: 11. The CDR3 contains 14 residues. Germline V CDR1 and CDR2: KGHSH, LQKENI. This CDR3 is CASSSQGAIWGYTF. The CDR3 DNA follows: TGTGCCAGCTCGTCCCAGGGGGCTATTTGGGGCTACACCTTC.

The chain links TRBV27 to TRBJ2-5; tentatively, D is TRBD2 (6 bases). The CDR3 covers 15 residues. Germline V gene sequence: CDR1 MNHEY, CDR2 SMNVEV (reference sequence). V was cut by 2 bases and J by 1 base, with 11 bases left in between. CDR3 sequence (DNA): TGTGCCAGCAGTTTACACCGGGACTTCCAAGAGACCCAGTACTTC. Translation gives CASSLHRDFQETQYF.